The 30 T cell receptor beta chains listed next were all sequenced from one sample in a study of blood T cell repertoires in COVID-19. Generated by immunoSEQ multiplex PCR, the TCRdb table keeps only in-frame clones and is missing some. Of about 220,000 clones listed, approximately 82% are singletons. What was sequenced was peripheral blood. The receptors derive from a woman aged 80 or over with acute or convalescent COVID-19.

The rearrangement uses TRBV11-3 and TRBJ2-2, with 7 positions matching TRBD1. The germline gives CDR1 SGHNT, CDR2 YENEEA. The CDR3 sequence is 16 residues long. The junction had 5 bases not matched to a gene; V was cut back by 4 bases and J by 0 bases. DNA of the CDR3: TGTGCCAGCAGCTCCATCGGACAGGCGAACACCGGGGAGCTGTTTTTT. This encodes CASSSIGQANTGELFF.

The rearrangement uses TRBV10-3 and TRBJ1-1, with 11 bases fitting TRBD1. Germline V gene lookup returns CDR1 ENHRY and CDR2 SYGVKD. CDR3 length equals 15 residues. V trimming: 4 bases; J trimming: 6 bases; junction bases outside the gene matches: 7. This CDR3 is CAISARDRGSAEAFF. The CDR3 nucleotides are TGTGCCATCAGTGCTCGGGACAGGGGGTCTGCTGAAGCTTTCTTT.

The rearrangement joins TRBV6-2 or TRBV6-3 to TRBJ2-1; TRBD2 is a possible D gene (6 bases). The length of the CDR3 is 13 residues. The germline V gene encodes CDR1 MNHEY and CDR2 SVGEGT. The ends were cut back, 2 bases at V and 11 bases at J, with 13 bases in the middle. This chain's CDR3 is CASSYPGGTQQFF. The DNA for the CDR3 is TGTGCCAGCAGTTACCCTGGGGGGACCCAGCAGTTCTTC.

The V and J genes are TRBV19 and TRBJ1-4; possibly TRBD1 for D (5 bases). Germline V CDR1 and CDR2: LNHDA, SQIVND (reference sequence). The V and J ends lost 1 base and 4 bases respectively, with 10 bases between them. CDR3 length: 15 residues. The CDR3 coding sequence is TGTGCCAGTAGTATAGCACAGGTCAATAATGAAAAACTGTTTTTT. It codes for CASSIAQVNNEKLFF.

This chain's CDR3 is CASGKVTGQLETQYF. Here the CDR3 DNA reads TGTGCCAGCGGCAAAGTGACAGGGCAGTTGGAGACCCAGTACTTC. The rearrangement uses TRBV7-2 and TRBJ2-5; 7 nucleotides match TRBD1. Germline-derived CDR1 and CDR2 are SGHTA and FQGNSA. The trim removed 8 bases at V and 5 bases at J, leaving 14 bases unmatched. The CDR3 runs to 15 residues.

This rearrangement joins TRBV9 to TRBJ1-6, with D possibly TRBD1 on 6 matching bases. V was trimmed by 3 bases and J by 4 bases, leaving 11 bases between them. CDR3 length equals 15 residues. The V gene's germline CDR1 is SGDLS and CDR2 YYNGEE. The CDR3 region is CASSDQGQYNSPLHF. The CDR3 region has the DNA TGTGCCAGCAGCGATCAGGGACAATATAATTCACCCCTCCACTTT.

DNA for the CDR3: TGTGCCAGCAGTCGGACAGGGAATTCACCCCTCCACTTT. Residues: CASSRTGNSPLHF. The genes are TRBV9 and TRBJ1-6; 8 positions agree with TRBD1. Germline CDR1 SGDLS, CDR2 YYNGEE. With V trimmed by 5 bases and J by 7 bases, 2 bases remained unmatched. This CDR3 is 13 amino acids long.

Only one count was recorded for this clone. The J gene is TRBJ1-3, the V gene TRBV28; 7 nucleotides line up with TRBD1. This CDR3 contains 16 residues. J gave up 0 bases and V 4 bases, and 6 bases lay outside the gene matches. Germline assignment: CDR1 MDHEN and CDR2 SYDVKM. The CDR3 coding sequence is TGTGCCAGCAGTTCCCTTTGGACAGGCTCTGGAAACACCATATATTTT. Its translation: CASSSLWTGSGNTIYF.

V and J are TRBV10-3 and TRBJ2-1; 8 bases line up with TRBD2. The germline CDR1 and CDR2 sequences are ENHRY and SYGVKD. V gave up 8 bases and J gave up 2 bases; unmatched junction bases: 2. The CDR3 totals 13 residues. CDR3 DNA: TGTGCCATCGCCGGGGGGGCCTACAATGAGCAGTTCTTC. It specifies CAIAGGAYNEQFF.

V is TRBV5-1 and J is TRBJ2-1; 11 nucleotides agree with TRBD2. Germline lookup yields CDR1 SGHRS and CDR2 YFSETQ. The CDR3 runs to 15 residues. V shed 0 bases, J shed 6 bases, and the junction held 2 bases outside the gene matches. The CDR3 here is CASSLGGLAGNEQFF. The CDR3 region has the DNA TGCGCCAGCAGCTTGGGCGGACTAGCGGGCAATGAGCAGTTCTTC.

This clone was recorded only once. This chain uses TRBV11-3 with TRBJ2-3; no reliable D call. Trimming removed 5 bases at V and 1 base at J, with 7 bases between. From germline, CDR1 is SGHNT and CDR2 YENEEA. This CDR3 has 13 residues. CDR3 sequence reads: CASSLERTDTQYF. For the CDR3, the DNA is TGTGCCAGCAGCCTGGAGCGCACAGATACGCAGTATTTT.

Points on this clone: Within the sample, other DNA sequences also encode this same CDR3. This sequence joins TRBV18 and TRBJ1-2; no reliable D call. The CDR3 extends over 13 amino acids. Germline loops: CDR1 KGHSH, CDR2 LQKENI. V lost 3 bases, J lost 3 bases, and 8 bases lay in between. As DNA, the CDR3 is TGTGCCAGCTCACCGGACTCGGACTATGGCTACACCTTC. This encodes CASSPDSDYGYTF. The full variable domain, in which reference TRBV18 and TRBJ1-2 provide the parts outside the CDR3, is NAGVMQNPRHLVRRRGQEARLRCSPMKGHSHVYWYRQLPEEGLKFMVYLQKENIIDESGMPKERFSAEFPKEGPSILRIQQVVRGDSAAYFCASSPDSDYGYTFGSGTRLTVV.

The chain is built from TRBV9 and TRBJ1-2; D ambiguous. The CDR3 has 13 residues. The V end lost 3 bases, the J end lost 1 base, and 7 bases lay between the germline ends. CDR1 and CDR2 (germline): SGDLS, YYNGEE. The CDR3 DNA reads as TGTGCCAGCAGCGCCCCCAATAACTATGGCTACACCTTC. Translation: CASSAPNNYGYTF.

V gene TRBV12-5 combines with J gene TRBJ2-2; TRBD1 matches at 7 bases. Germline V gene sequence: CDR1 LGHNT, CDR2 FRNRAP. The CDR3 is 15 amino acids. The junction had 8 bases not matched to a gene; V was cut back by 6 bases and J by 4 bases. CDR3 sequence reads: CASGQTGSTTGELFF. CDR3 nucleotides: TGTGCTAGTGGCCAGACAGGGTCGACCACCGGGGAGCTGTTTTTT.

The V call is TRBV6-6, the J call TRBJ1-6; the match to TRBD1 covers 8 bases. This CDR3 region has 16 residues. The V and J ends lost 0 bases and 10 bases, in that order; junction bases with no gene match: 8. The germline V gene encodes CDR1 MNHNY and CDR2 SVGAGI (reference sequence). CDR3 bases: TGTGCCAGCAGTTACTCAGACAGGGGCGCGGGCTCACCCCTCCACTTT. Its translation: CASSYSDRGAGSPLHF.

The chain carries TRBV5-1 and TRBJ2-3, with TRBD1 identical over 8 bases. CDR3 length: 15 amino acids. Germline V gene data show CDR1 as SGHRS and CDR2 as YFSETQ. The trim removed 1 base at V and 5 bases at J, leaving 6 bases unmatched. The CDR3 bases are TGCGCCAGCAGCTTGCTGCAGGGGGCTGGAGATACGCAGTATTTT. Residues: CASSLLQGAGDTQYF.

The chain combines TRBV9 with TRBJ1-2; 8 positions agree with TRBD1. Germline trimming cut 4 bases from V and 3 bases from J; bases unmatched to any gene: 20. Looked up from germline, CDR1 is SGDLS and CDR2 is YYNGEE. The CDR3 sequence is 19 residues long. CDR3 bases: TGTGCCAGCAGCCCTCACTACGATGTCAGGGGGCGAGGGGACTATGGCTACACCTTC. Encoded protein: CASSPHYDVRGRGDYGYTF. Complete variable domain (other parts from reference TRBV9 and TRBJ1-2): DSGVTQTPKHLITATGQRVTLRCSPRSGDLSVYWYQQSLDQGLQFLIQYYNGEERAKGNILERFSAQQFPDLHSELNLSSLELGDSALYFCASSPHYDVRGRGDYGYTFGSGTRLTVV.

This sequence joins TRBV5-6 and TRBJ2-5; D possibly corresponds to TRBD1 (6 bases). The V end lost 4 bases, the J end lost 0 bases, and 10 bases lay between the germline ends. The germline gives CDR1 SGHDT, CDR2 YYEEEE. The CDR3 spans 14 residues. Here the CDR3 DNA reads TGTGCCAGCAGCGTTGACAGGTACCAAGAGACCCAGTACTTC. Its translation: CASSVDRYQETQYF.

This clone was detected only once. V is TRBV2 and J is TRBJ2-5, with 10 bases lining up with TRBD2. Germline-derived CDR1 and CDR2 are SNHLY and FYNNEI. CDR3 size: 15 residues. The V and J ends lost 4 bases and 2 bases, in that order; junction bases with no gene match: 4. In DNA form, the CDR3 reads TGTGCCAGCAGTGCTAGCGGGGGAGATCAAGAGACCCAGTACTTC. This gives the protein CASSASGGDQETQYF. Full variable domain (remainder filled in from reference TRBV2 and TRBJ2-5): EPEVTQTPSHQVTQMGQEVILRCVPISNHLYFYWYRQILGQKVEFLVSFYNNEISEKSEIFDDQFSVERPDGSNFTLKIRSTKLEDSAMYFCASSASGGDQETQYFGPGTRLLVL.

This chain uses TRBV5-4 with TRBJ1-2; the D gene is possibly TRBD1 (6 bases). The ends were cut back, 4 bases at V and 3 bases at J, with 13 bases in the middle. Germline assignment: CDR1 SGHNT and CDR2 YYREEE (reference sequence). This CDR3 is built from 14 residues. CDR3: CASSTKQGDYGYTF. CDR3 bases: TGTGCCAGCAGCACAAAACAGGGAGACTATGGCTACACCTTC.

CDR3: CSVGEGRHGNTIYF. DNA of the CDR3: TGCAGCGTTGGGGAGGGAAGGCATGGAAACACCATATATTTT. The V gene is TRBV29-1, the J gene TRBJ1-3; D unresolved. The germline gives CDR1 SQVTM, CDR2 ANQGSEA. CDR3 length equals 14 residues. Trimming shortened V by 4 bases and J by 3 bases, and 13 bases separated the two germline ends.

V is TRBV18 and J is TRBJ2-3; 12 nucleotides agree with TRBD2. The germline V gene encodes CDR1 KGHSH and CDR2 LQKENI. This CDR3 comprises 17 residues. J lost 2 bases, V lost 5 bases, and 8 bases had no gene match. The CDR3 region has the DNA TGTGCCAGCTCAGGGCCGGGACTAGCGGGTTCCACAGATACGCAGTATTTT. Translation: CASSGPGLAGSTDTQYF.

This sequence joins TRBV6-5 and TRBJ2-5; 7 positions match TRBD1. This CDR3 has 13 amino acids. Unmatched junction bases numbered 2, after V lost 5 bases and J lost 2 bases. CDR1 and CDR2 from the germline V gene are MNHEY and SVGAGI. CDR3 sequence reads: CASSPGQQETQYF. The CDR3 nucleotides are TGTGCCAGCAGTCCGGGACAGCAAGAGACCCAGTACTTC.

The V call is TRBV9, the J call TRBJ1-2; TRBD1 is a possible D gene (6 bases). There are 15 residues in the CDR3. The V and J ends lost 4 bases and 8 bases respectively, with 21 bases between them. CDR1 and CDR2 (germline): SGDLS, YYNGEE. DNA of the CDR3: TGTGCCAGCAGCCCCGAGGGAGGGGGTCGGCGGGGCTACACCTTC. Its protein product is CASSPEGGGRRGYTF.

The chain is built from TRBV25-1 and TRBJ1-1; 8 bases line up with TRBD1. CDR1 is MGHDK and CDR2 is SYGVNS in the germline V gene. V lost 6 bases and J lost 1; bases outside the gene matches: 7. This CDR3 has 15 residues. CDR3 coding DNA: TGTGCCAGCAGAATCCCGGGACAGGCGAACACTGAAGCTTTCTTT. Residues: CASRIPGQANTEAFF.

This chain connects TRBV20-1 to TRBJ1-1; a weak D match, TRBD1 (5 bases). Germline CDR1 is DFQATT and CDR2 is SNEGSKA (reference sequence). The CDR3 is made up of 15 amino acids. V dropped 3 bases and J dropped 0 bases, with 14 bases sitting between them. CDR3 coding DNA: TGCAGTGCTAGTAGGCCAGGGTTCATGAACACTGAAGCTTTCTTT. Amino acid sequence: CSASRPGFMNTEAFF.

This chain joins TRBV10-3 and TRBJ1-5; the D is unclear. The CDR3 length is 16 residues. Trimming removed 0 bases at V and 2 bases at J, with 11 bases between. Germline V gene lookup returns CDR1 ENHRY and CDR2 SYGVKD. CDR3 residues: CAISESYLQGNQPQHF. Here the CDR3 DNA reads TGTGCCATCAGTGAGTCGTATCTGCAGGGCAATCAGCCCCAGCATTTT.

This clone was picked up a small number of times. J is TRBJ1-2 and V is TRBV29-1; 9 nucleotides match TRBD1. This CDR3 has 14 amino acids. The ends lost 4 bases at V and 2 bases at J; junction bases unmatched: 5. The germline V gene encodes CDR1 SQVTM and CDR2 ANQGSEA. The CDR3, as DNA: TGCAGCGTTGCCTCCGGGACAGGGAACTATGGCTACACCTTC. Its translation: CSVASGTGNYGYTF.

The chain has TRBV6-5 and TRBJ1-1, with TRBD1 as a possible D gene (6 bases). Germline V gives CDR1 MNHEY, CDR2 SVGAGI. The CDR3 is made up of 15 amino acids. The V gene lost 2 bases and the J gene lost 1 base, with 11 bases spanning the gap. The CDR3 reads CASSYHGQPNTEAFF. In DNA, the CDR3 is TGTGCCAGCAGTTACCATGGACAGCCGAACACTGAAGCTTTCTTT.

The V gene is TRBV29-1, the J gene TRBJ2-7; D gene ambiguous. Germline-derived CDR1 and CDR2 are SQVTM and ANQGSEA. This CDR3 has 13 residues. V dropped 4 bases and J dropped 1 base, with 11 bases sitting between them. The CDR3 region has the DNA TGCAGCGTTGCATCCACCGGTTCCTACGAGCAGTACTTC. Translated: CSVASTGSYEQYF.